This entry is about one T cell receptor (beta chain). The data belong to a study of blood T cells in healthy people across ages. This CDR3 is 13 amino acids long. The V end was cut by 6 bases, the J end by 1 base, with 11 bases between. Germline CDR1 is SGHDT and CDR2 is YYEEEE. Alongside a J-beta primer mix, a sample-barcoded 5' primer served in a second PCR lasting about 7 to 11 cycles. TCRdb reanalysed the 5' RACE reads using MiXCR and keeps one entry per CDR3 protein. The data hold 1.5 million to 2 million distinct CDR3 sequences, with about 30% observed a single time. Sample: blood. The TCR originated in a woman aged 25 to 45 in good health. The rearrangement joins TRBV5-6 to TRBJ2-7; no firm D call. The CDR3 reads CASTYGHSYEQYF. CDR3 nucleotide sequence: TGTGCCAGCACCTACGGGCATTCCTACGAGCAGTACTTC. Combining the CDR3 with reference TRBV5-6 and TRBJ2-7 gives the whole variable domain DAGVTQSPTHLIKTRGQQVTLRCSPKSGHDTVSWYQQALGQGPQFIFQYYEEEERQRGNFPDRFSGHQFPNYSSELNVNALLLGDSALYLCASTYGHSYEQYFGPGTRLTVT.